This note documents a single T cell receptor (beta chain) sequence. The data were produced by immunoSEQ multiplex PCR, yet TCRdb's version contains in-frame clones alone and is incomplete. The top ten hold 0.63% of the sample, which has 150,000 to 180,000 clones, under 85% seen once. Patients at the Seattle site were enrolled during active infection and followed longitudinally. This specimen comes from a study of blood T cell repertoires in COVID-19. The wider study: Whether acute or convalescent, the COVID-19 samples came from the United States, Italy and Spain.

The sequencing input was peripheral blood. This TCR was sampled from a man aged 60-69 years with COVID-19, enrolled during active disease.

DNA of the CDR3: TGTGCCAGCAGCTTAGGCGGGGGACTAGCGGGAGGTGGCGAGCAGTTCTTC. This translates into CASSLGGGLAGGGEQFF. This chain joins TRBV7-2 and TRBJ2-1; 15 bases match TRBD2. V lost 1 base to trimming and J lost 10 bases; unmatched junction nucleotides: 8. This CDR3 region has 17 residues. Germline loops: CDR1 SGHTA, CDR2 FQGNSA.